Below, 14 T cell receptor beta chains from the same sample are listed, as sequenced in a study of blood T cell repertoires in COVID-19. Profiling relied on immunoSEQ multiplex PCR, and the TCRdb table lists in-frame clones only, not all of them. Here the sample spans about 130,000 clones, more than 80% being singletons. Sequences were obtained from peripheral blood. The receptors shown here come from a woman older than 75 with COVID-19, enrolled during active disease.

The chain uses TRBV27 and TRBJ2-2, with D possibly being TRBD1 (6 bases). CDR3 length: 13 amino acids. V lost 7 bases and J lost 7, with 13 bases in between. CDR1 and CDR2 from the germline V gene are MNHEY and SMNVEV (reference sequence). CDR3: CASKRGQDGELFF. The CDR3 bases are TGTGCCAGCAAACGGGGACAAGACGGGGAGCTGTTTTTT.

The rearrangement links TRBV5-4 to TRBJ2-7, with D possibly being TRBD2 (6 bases). The germline V and J ends were trimmed by 4 bases and 4 bases, with 15 bases remaining between them. The CDR3 covers 14 residues. Germline CDR1 reads SGHNT; CDR2 reads YYREEE (reference sequence). CDR3 sequence (DNA): TGTGCCAGCAGCCACCGGGGGACTCTTTACGAGCAGTACTTC. Translating gives CASSHRGTLYEQYF.

The V call is TRBV5-1, the J call TRBJ2-7, with 7 bases aligning to TRBD2. CDR1 SGHRS and CDR2 YFSETQ come from the germline V gene. The CDR3 is made up of 15 amino acids. Trimming cost V 5 bases and J 2 bases; bases outside gene matches: 10. Here the CDR3 DNA reads TGCGCCAGCAGTGTTGGGTCTAGCGGAACCTACGAGCAGTACTTC. As protein: CASSVGSSGTYEQYF.

V gene TRBV6-5 combines with J gene TRBJ2-7, with 9 bases identical to TRBD1. Germline-derived CDR1 and CDR2 are MNHEY and SVGAGI. The trim removed 7 bases at V and 3 bases at J, leaving 10 bases unmatched. The CDR3 contains 15 residues. CDR3 bases: TGTGCCAGCACCGCCGACAGGGGGTCGTACTACGAGCAGTACTTC. Protein: CASTADRGSYYEQYF.

J is TRBJ1-1 and V is TRBV14, with 7 bases fitting TRBD1. J lost 0 bases, V lost 3 bases, and 4 bases had no gene match. The CDR3 runs 15 residues. Germline values: CDR1 SGHDN, CDR2 FVKESK. As DNA, the CDR3 is TGTGCCAGCAGCCAGAGGACAGGTATGAACACTGAAGCTTTCTTT. Translation: CASSQRTGMNTEAFF.

The chain employs TRBV28 and TRBJ1-3; D might be TRBD1 (6 bases). This CDR3 contains 17 residues. Looked up from germline, CDR1 is MDHEN and CDR2 is SYDVKM. V was clipped by 5 bases and J by 0 bases, with 17 bases between them. CDR3 amino acids: CASSGTLTPHSGNTIYF. In nucleotides, the CDR3 is TGTGCCAGCAGTGGGACATTGACACCTCACTCTGGAAACACCATATATTTT.

The genes are TRBV6-4 and TRBJ2-3, with TRBD2 matching over 8 bases. The CDR3 length is 15 residues. The J segment lost 4 bases and the V segment lost 3 bases, leaving 6 bases of the junction unmatched. Germline CDR1 and CDR2: MRHNA and SNTAGT. CDR3: CASSESGSVADTQYF. The CDR3 bases are TGTGCCAGCAGTGAAAGCGGGAGCGTTGCAGATACGCAGTATTTT.

The rearrangement joins TRBV7-9 to TRBJ1-1; 8 bases align to TRBD1. The V segment lost 5 bases and the J segment 7 bases; nucleotides outside the gene matches: 6. Germline V gene data show CDR1 as SEHNR and CDR2 as FQNEAQ (reference sequence). The CDR3 spans 13 residues. The CDR3 DNA sequence: TGTGCCAGCAGCCCGACAGGGGCTGGTGAAGCTTTCTTT. Translating it yields CASSPTGAGEAFF. The full variable domain, rest sourced from reference TRBV7-9 and TRBJ1-1, is DTGVSQNPRHKITKRGQNVTFRCDPISEHNRLYWYRQTLGQGPEFLTYFQNEAQLEKSRLLSDRFSAERPKGSFSTLEIQRTEQGDSAMYLCASSPTGAGEAFFGQGTRLTVV.

The CDR3, as DNA: TGTGCCAGCAGCTTAGGTCCGGGACAGGGGGCAGAGACCCAGTACTTC. It translates to CASSLGPGQGAETQYF. The chain has TRBV7-6 and TRBJ2-5, with 12 bases aligning to TRBD1. The CDR3 covers 16 residues. Trimming took 1 base from V and 4 from J; bases not matched to a gene: 4. The germline V gene encodes CDR1 SGHVS and CDR2 FNYEAQ.

The CDR3 loop is CASSFRRGTNEKLFF. CDR3 in DNA: TGCGCCAGCAGCTTCCGTCGGGGGACTAATGAAAAACTGTTTTTT. The chain joins TRBV5-1 to TRBJ1-4; tentatively, D is TRBD1 (5 bases). The CDR3 spans 15 residues. Trimming stripped 2 bases from V and 2 bases from J, with 10 bases between. Germline V lookup: CDR1 SGHRS, CDR2 YFSETQ. The full variable domain, its missing parts supplied by reference TRBV5-1 and TRBJ1-4, is KAGVTQTPRYLIKTRGQQVTLSCSPISGHRSVSWYQQTPGQGLQFLFEYFSETQRNKGNFPGRFSGRQFSNSRSEMNVSTLELGDSALYLCASSFRRGTNEKLFFGSGTQLSVL.

J is TRBJ1-3 and V is TRBV6-6, with a tentative D call TRBD1 (6 bases). V was trimmed by 5 bases and J by 3 bases, leaving 20 bases between them. CDR1 and CDR2 from the germline V gene are MNHNY and SVGAGI (reference sequence). The CDR3 totals 17 residues. This chain's CDR3 is CASSHGPRGSGGNTIYF. The CDR3 DNA reads as TGTGCCAGCAGTCACGGTCCGAGGGGGTCAGGTGGAAACACCATATATTTT.

The V call is TRBV7-9, the J call TRBJ1-2; the match to TRBD1 covers 7 bases. Losses at the gene ends were 5 bases for V and 6 bases for J; bases not matched to a gene: 9. CDR1 and CDR2 (germline): SEHNR, FQNEAQ (reference sequence). CDR3 size: 14 residues. The CDR3 DNA reads as TGTGCCAGCAGCCCGCCGCGGGACAGTAATGGCTACACCTTC. It yields the protein CASSPPRDSNGYTF. The whole variable domain, remainder taken from reference TRBV7-9 and TRBJ1-2, is DTGVSQNPRHKITKRGQNVTFRCDPISEHNRLYWYRQTLGQGPEFLTYFQNEAQLEKSRLLSDRFSAERPKGSFSTLEIQRTEQGDSAMYLCASSPPRDSNGYTFGSGTRLTVV.

This clone was picked up a small number of times. This chain's CDR3 is CASIQGQGGSPLHF. The CDR3 DNA reads as TGTGCCAGCATACAAGGACAGGGTGGGTCACCCCTCCACTTT. The V and J genes are TRBV28 and TRBJ1-6; 8 nucleotides agree with TRBD1. Germline V gene lookup returns CDR1 MDHEN and CDR2 SYDVKM. The CDR3 spans 14 residues. The J segment lost 10 bases and the V segment lost 7 bases, leaving 9 bases of the junction unmatched.

J is TRBJ2-7 and V is TRBV27, with 8 bases that match TRBD2. The CDR3 is made up of 14 amino acids. V gave up 6 bases and J gave up 3 bases; unmatched junction bases: 7. CDR1 is MNHEY, CDR2 SMNVEV, per germline (reference sequence). In nucleotides, the CDR3 is TGTGCCAGCAGACTGGGACGGGGGGGCTACGAGCAGTACTTC. This codes for CASRLGRGGYEQYF.